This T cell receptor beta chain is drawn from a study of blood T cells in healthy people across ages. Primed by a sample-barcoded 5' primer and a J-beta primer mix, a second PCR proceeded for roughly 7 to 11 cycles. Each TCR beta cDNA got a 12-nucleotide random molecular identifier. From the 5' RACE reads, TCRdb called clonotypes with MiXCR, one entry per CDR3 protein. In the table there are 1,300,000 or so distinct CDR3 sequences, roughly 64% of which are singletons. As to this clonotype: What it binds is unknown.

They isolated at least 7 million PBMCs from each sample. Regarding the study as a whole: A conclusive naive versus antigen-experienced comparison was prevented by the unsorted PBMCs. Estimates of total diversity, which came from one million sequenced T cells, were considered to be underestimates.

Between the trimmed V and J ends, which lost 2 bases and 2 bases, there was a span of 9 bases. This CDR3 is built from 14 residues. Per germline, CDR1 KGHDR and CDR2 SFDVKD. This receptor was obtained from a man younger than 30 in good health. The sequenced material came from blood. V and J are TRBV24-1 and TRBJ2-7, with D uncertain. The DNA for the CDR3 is TGTGCCACCAGTGATTCTACACCAGCCTACGAGCAGTACTTC. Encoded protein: CATSDSTPAYEQYF.